This passage covers 3 T cell receptor beta chains from one sample sequenced in a study of PD-1 blockade in classical Hodgkin lymphoma. Noted time point: cycle 4 day 1 (C4D1), after 6 weeks of nivolumab. Relapse was seen in all patients after autologous stem cell transplantation, and brentuximab vedotin exposure was variable. Researchers pulled CD8+ T cells out of thawed PBMCs using magnetic negative selection. The table came from immunoSEQ multiplex PCR; TCRdb's copy has only in-frame clones and leaves some out. The sample includes 7,500 to 8,500 clones, around 79% of them seen just once. This material consisted of CD8+ T cells from blood, taken before the fourth cycle of nivolumab. The receptors were gathered from a human donor with classical Hodgkin lymphoma.

This clone has only a few counts. This chain connects TRBV7-9 to TRBJ1-3; a possible D gene is TRBD1 (5 bases). The V and J ends lost 9 bases and 2 bases respectively, with 11 bases between them. The germline V gene encodes CDR1 SEHNR and CDR2 FQNEAQ (reference sequence). CDR3 length: 13 residues. The CDR3 reads CASDSGAGNTIYF. In DNA form, the CDR3 reads TGTGCCAGTGACTCGGGGGCTGGAAACACCATATATTTT.

V usage is TRBV29-1 and J usage is TRBJ1-2; D gene uncertain. CDR3 length equals 12 residues. CDR1 SQVTM and CDR2 ANQGSEA come from the germline V gene. V was cut by 5 bases and J by 4 bases, with 11 bases left in between. The CDR3 sequence is CSVYGGSYGYTF. CDR3 DNA: TGCAGCGTTTATGGTGGGAGCTATGGCTACACCTTC.

This rearrangement joins TRBV5-6 to TRBJ2-7; D tentatively fits TRBD1 or TRBD2 (5 bases each). The length of the CDR3 is 16 residues. Looked up from germline, CDR1 is SGHDT and CDR2 is YYEEEE. Trimming removed 3 bases at V and 3 bases at J, with 19 bases between. CDR3 nucleotides: TGTGCCAGCAGCTACCCCCGGGGCCCCAACTTCTACGAGCAGTACTTC. This sequence encodes CASSYPRGPNFYEQYF.